This TCR beta chain comes out of a study of cytomegalovirus exposure and HLA in healthy donors. The CDR3 is 14 residues long. Germline CDR1 is SQVTM and CDR2 is ANQGSEA. Whole-study findings and limits: In a later analysis, TCR beta V- and J-gene trimming showed a link to a missense DCLRE1C variant.

With 60 Vbeta and 13 Jbeta primers, the PCR was carried out. The data were produced by immunoSEQ multiplex PCR, yet TCRdb's version contains in-frame clones alone and is incomplete. The sample comprises 110,000 to 150,000 clones, less than 90% of which are singletons, and about 2.5% rests with the top ten. As for this clone: What it recognizes is unknown. Mismatch with germline at one junction end may stem from a read error.

The sample comprised PBMCs. The chain uses TRBV29-1 and TRBJ2-1, with 8 bases identical to TRBD2. The receptor was derived from a boy aged 2 to 10 in good health and CMV-seronegative. The CDR3 loop is CSVGTAGVVNEQLF. CDR3 DNA: TGCAGCGTTGGTACAGCGGGAGTAGTGAATGAGCAGCTCTTC.